The following is a TCR beta chain sequence with its context. No antigen is known for it. Nothing much larger sits one base from this clone, and base qualities are not available. The data belong to a study of CD8 T cells in Susac syndrome (dated by TCRdb to between 2019 and 2020). Background on the whole study: The study used repertoire sequencing to test whether antigen drove CD8+ T cell activation and differentiation in Susac syndrome. Study-wide conclusions, independent of this receptor: The number of individuals in the TCR sequencing and HLA analysis was recognized as being relatively small.

Peripheral blood CD8+ and CD4+ T cells from healthy donors, Susac syndrome patients and multiple sclerosis patients were profiled by high-throughput TCR beta sequencing. Healthy donors were age- and sex-matched controls. Bulk CD8+ and CD4+ T cells were purified by magnetic negative isolation, while CD8+ TEMRA cells were enriched using FACS. Blood was drawn into EDTA tubes, processed within 24 hours, and PBMCs were isolated by density gradient centrifugation. PBMCs intended for TCR sequencing were cryopreserved in liquid nitrogen and thawed later in a water bath at 37 degrees C. Purity of sorted or isolated CD4+, CD8+ and CD8+ TEMRA cells was at least 90%. The CDR3 runs 16 residues from the cysteine to the phenylalanine. Of the read, only the CDR3 DNA is kept; its 48 bases are in frame from base 1. CDR1 is given as SGHRS and CDR2 as YFSETQ, both from the germline V gene. After removal of 4 bases from V and 7 bases from J, the junction retains 13 bases not matched to a gene.

RNA was extracted using the RNeasy kit, and roughly 0.45 to 1 microgram was reverse transcribed with random hexamers. The immunoSEQ multiplex PCR assay, covering 54 Vbeta and 13 Jbeta segments, was used to amplify TCR beta CDR3 regions. Bias from PCR amplification was corrected by using a synthetic template baseline for primer optimization and for computational correction. As for the authors' bioinformatics: Reads were annotated to V, D and J genes per IMGT and analyzed with immunoSEQ Analyzer, keeping only productive sequences. Clonality was calculated as one minus the Shannon entropy normalized by log2 of the number of productive unique sequences. Public and private clones were assessed among the 100 most prevalent clones of each patient and control. A clone was defined as Susac-specific if it was absent from the healthy and MS cohorts, from about a thousand published viral clones and from other ImmuneACCESS disease sequences. TCRdb reran the public reads through fastp at Q25 and MiXCR, keeping productive beta chains. Every distinct CDR3 protein forms one entry, paired with its most common genes and DNA. TCRdb's processing, not the authors', yielded these V and J calls. This sample gives about 210,000 distinct CDR3 sequences in total; approximately 94% of them show up just once. The top ten constitute 0.1% of the sample.

The chain employs TRBV5-1 and TRBJ2-5, and 10 bases in between align with TRBD2. The specimen sequenced was CD4+ T cells from PBMCs. The clonotype originates from a human donor in good health. DNA sequence: TGCGCCAGCAGCCGGGAGACTAGCGGGCCGACCGGGACCCAGTACTTC. It translates to CASSRETSGPTGTQYF.